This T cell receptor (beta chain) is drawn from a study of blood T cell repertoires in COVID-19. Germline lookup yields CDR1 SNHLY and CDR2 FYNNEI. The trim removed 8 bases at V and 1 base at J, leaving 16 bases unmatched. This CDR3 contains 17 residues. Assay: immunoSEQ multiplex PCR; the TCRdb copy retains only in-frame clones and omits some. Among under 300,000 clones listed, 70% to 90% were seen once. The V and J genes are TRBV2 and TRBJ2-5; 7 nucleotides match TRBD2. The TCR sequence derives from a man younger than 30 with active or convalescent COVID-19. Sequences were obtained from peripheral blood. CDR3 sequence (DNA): TGTGCCAGCCGCGTAGAGGGAGGGAAGTCGGTCCAAGAGACCCAGTACTTC. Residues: CASRVEGGKSVQETQYF.